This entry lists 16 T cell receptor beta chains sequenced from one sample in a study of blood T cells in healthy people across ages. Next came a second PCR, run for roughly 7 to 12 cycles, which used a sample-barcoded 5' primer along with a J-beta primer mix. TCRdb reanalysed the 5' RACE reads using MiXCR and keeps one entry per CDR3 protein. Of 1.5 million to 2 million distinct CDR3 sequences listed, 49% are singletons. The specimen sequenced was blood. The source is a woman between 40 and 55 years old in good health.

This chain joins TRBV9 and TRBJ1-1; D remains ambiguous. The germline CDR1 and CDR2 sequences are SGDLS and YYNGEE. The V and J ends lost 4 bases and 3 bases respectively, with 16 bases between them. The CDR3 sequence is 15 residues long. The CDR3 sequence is CASSPQASSDTEAFF. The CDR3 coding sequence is TGTGCCAGCAGCCCCCAGGCTTCCTCGGACACTGAAGCTTTCTTT.

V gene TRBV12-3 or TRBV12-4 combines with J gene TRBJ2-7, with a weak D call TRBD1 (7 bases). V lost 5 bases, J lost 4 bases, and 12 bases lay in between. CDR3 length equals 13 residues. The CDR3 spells CASSAGQQYEQYF. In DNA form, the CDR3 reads TGTGCCAGCAGTGCGGGACAGCAATACGAGCAGTACTTC.

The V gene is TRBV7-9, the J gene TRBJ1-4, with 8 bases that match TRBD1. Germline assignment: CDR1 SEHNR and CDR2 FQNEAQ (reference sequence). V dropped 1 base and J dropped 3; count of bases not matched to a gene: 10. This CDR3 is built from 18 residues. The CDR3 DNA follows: TGTGCCAGCAGCTTAGGTCGGGCAGGGGGCGTAGCTAATGAAAAACTGTTTTTT. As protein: CASSLGRAGGVANEKLFF.

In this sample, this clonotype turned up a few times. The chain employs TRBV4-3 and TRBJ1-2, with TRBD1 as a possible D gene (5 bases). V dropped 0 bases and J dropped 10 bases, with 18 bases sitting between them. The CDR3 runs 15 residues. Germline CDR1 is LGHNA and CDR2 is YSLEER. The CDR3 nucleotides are TGCGCCAGCAGCCAAGAGGTGGGGACGCCTCGTCTCTACACCTTC. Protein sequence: CASSQEVGTPRLYTF.

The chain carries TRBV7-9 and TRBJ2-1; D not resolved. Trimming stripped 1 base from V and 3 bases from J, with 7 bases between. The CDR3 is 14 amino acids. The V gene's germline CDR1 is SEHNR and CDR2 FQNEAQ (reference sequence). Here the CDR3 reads CASSLDWDYNEQFF. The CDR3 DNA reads TGTGCCAGCAGCTTAGATTGGGACTACAATGAGCAGTTCTTC. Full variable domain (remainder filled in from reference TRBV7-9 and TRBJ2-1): DTGVSQNPRHKITKRGQNVTFRCDPISEHNRLYWYRQTLGQGPEFLTYFQNEAQLEKSRLLSDRFSAERPKGSFSTLEIQRTEQGDSAMYLCASSLDWDYNEQFFGPGTRLTVL.

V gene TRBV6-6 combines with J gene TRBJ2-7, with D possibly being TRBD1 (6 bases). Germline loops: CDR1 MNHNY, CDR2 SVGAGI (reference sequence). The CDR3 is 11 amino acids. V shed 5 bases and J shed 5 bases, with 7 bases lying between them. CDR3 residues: CASSHRDEQYF. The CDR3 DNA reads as TGTGCCAGCAGTCACAGGGACGAGCAGTACTTC.

CDR3 sequence reads: CSAVDPLTSAYEQYF. The DNA of the CDR3 is TGCAGTGCTGTAGACCCCCTGACTAGCGCCTACGAGCAGTACTTC. The J gene is TRBJ2-7, the V gene TRBV20-1; 8 bases map to TRBD2. V shed 5 bases and J 2 bases; nucleotides not matched to a gene: 11. The CDR3 has 15 residues. Germline-derived CDR1 and CDR2 are DFQATT and SNEGSKA (reference sequence).

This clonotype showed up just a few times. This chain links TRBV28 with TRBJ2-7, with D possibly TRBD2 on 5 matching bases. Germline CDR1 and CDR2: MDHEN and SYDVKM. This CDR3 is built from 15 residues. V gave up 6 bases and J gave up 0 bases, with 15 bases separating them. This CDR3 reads CASRGFWEISYEQYF. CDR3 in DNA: TGTGCCAGCAGGGGGTTTTGGGAGATCTCCTACGAGCAGTACTTC. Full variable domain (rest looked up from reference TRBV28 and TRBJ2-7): DVKVTQSSRYLVKRTGEKVFLECVQDMDHENMFWYRQDPGLGLRLIYFSYDVKMKEKGDIPEGYSVSREKKERFSLILESASTNQTSMYLCASRGFWEISYEQYFGPGTRLTVT.

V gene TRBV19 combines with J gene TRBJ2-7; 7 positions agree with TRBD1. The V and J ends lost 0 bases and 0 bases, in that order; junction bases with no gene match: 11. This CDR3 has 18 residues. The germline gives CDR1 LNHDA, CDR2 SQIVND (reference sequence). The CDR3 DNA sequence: TGTGCCAGTAGTATAGATCGTTCCGGGACAGCGAACTCCTACGAGCAGTACTTC. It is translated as CASSIDRSGTANSYEQYF.

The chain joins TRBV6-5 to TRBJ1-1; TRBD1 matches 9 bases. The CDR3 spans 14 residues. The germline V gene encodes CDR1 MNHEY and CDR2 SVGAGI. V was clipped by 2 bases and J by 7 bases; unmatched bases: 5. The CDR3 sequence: CASSYAGTGFEAFF. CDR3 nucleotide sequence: TGTGCCAGCAGTTACGCCGGGACAGGGTTTGAAGCTTTCTTT.

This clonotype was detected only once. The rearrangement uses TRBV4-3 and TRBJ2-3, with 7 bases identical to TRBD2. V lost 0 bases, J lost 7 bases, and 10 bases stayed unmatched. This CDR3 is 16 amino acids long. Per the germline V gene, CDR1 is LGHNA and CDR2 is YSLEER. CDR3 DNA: TGCGCCAGCAGCCAAGATACGGGGGGTACCCCTTATACGCAGTATTTT. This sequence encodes CASSQDTGGTPYTQYF.

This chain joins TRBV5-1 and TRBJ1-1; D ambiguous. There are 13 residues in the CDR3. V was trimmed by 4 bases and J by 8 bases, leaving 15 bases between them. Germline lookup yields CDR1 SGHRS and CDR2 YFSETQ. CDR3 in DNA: TGCGCCAGCAGCCCGGATGGCCACCGAGAAGCTTTCTTT. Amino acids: CASSPDGHREAFF. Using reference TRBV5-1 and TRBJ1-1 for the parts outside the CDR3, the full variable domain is KAGVTQTPRYLIKTRGQQVTLSCSPISGHRSVSWYQQTPGQGLQFLFEYFSETQRNKGNFPGRFSGRQFSNSRSEMNVSTLELGDSALYLCASSPDGHREAFFGQGTRLTVV.

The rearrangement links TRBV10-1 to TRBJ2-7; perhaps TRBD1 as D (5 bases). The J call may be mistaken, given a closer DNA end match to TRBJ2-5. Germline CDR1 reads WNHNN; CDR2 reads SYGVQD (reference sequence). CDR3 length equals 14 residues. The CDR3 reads CASSESGRAETQYF. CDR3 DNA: TGCGCCAGCAGTGAGTCTGGCAGGGCCGAGACCCAGTACTTC.

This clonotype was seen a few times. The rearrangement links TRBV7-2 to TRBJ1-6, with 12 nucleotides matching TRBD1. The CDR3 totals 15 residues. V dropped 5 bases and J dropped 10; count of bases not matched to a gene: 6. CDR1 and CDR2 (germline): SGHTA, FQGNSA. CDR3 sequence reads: CASSKGQGARSPLHF. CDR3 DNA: TGTGCCAGCAGCAAGGGACAGGGGGCACGGTCACCCCTCCACTTT.

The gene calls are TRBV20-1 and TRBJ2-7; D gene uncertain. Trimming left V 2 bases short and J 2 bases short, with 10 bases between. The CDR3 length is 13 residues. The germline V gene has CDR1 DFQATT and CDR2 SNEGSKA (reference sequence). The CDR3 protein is CSARYLPAYEQYF. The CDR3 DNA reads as TGCAGTGCTAGATACCTACCGGCCTACGAGCAGTACTTC.

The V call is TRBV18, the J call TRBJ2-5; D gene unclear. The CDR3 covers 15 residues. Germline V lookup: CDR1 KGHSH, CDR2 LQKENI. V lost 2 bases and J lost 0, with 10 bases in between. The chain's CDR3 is CASSPGQQYQETQYF. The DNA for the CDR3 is TGTGCCAGCTCACCAGGTCAACAGTACCAAGAGACCCAGTACTTC.